A single TCR beta chain is shown here with its context. This clone counts as medium-sized (0.01 to 0.1%). Its antigen is unknown. Base qualities are missing; no much larger clone stands one base away. This record belongs to a study of cytomegalovirus exposure and HLA in healthy donors (dated by TCRdb to 2015 to 2018). Background on the whole study: An earlier analysis of 587 of the donors reported about 260 Gb of sequence data and around 120 million unique TCR beta sequences obtained from about 179 million T cells. A later analysis re-analyzed previously published TCR beta repertoires from 666 donors and added high-resolution HLA genotyping to study TCR occurrence patterns. Among 398 genotyped donors of the cohort, an average of about 220,000 unique TCR beta nucleotide sequences was sequenced per donor, of which roughly 18% were non-productive. Class I and class II HLA loci were covered by the typing at four-digit resolution. The number of typed donors differed by locus: roughly 620-630 for A, B, C, DRB1 and DQB1; some 500 for DQA1; over 600 for DPA1; and about 470 for DPB1. Roughly 310 gigabases of sequencing data and 78 million or so unique TCR sequences were included in an early release covering roughly 600 HLA-typed donors. The study used immunosequencing to profile the T cell repertoires of hundreds of subjects and linked those repertoires to cytomegalovirus serostatus. Donor age, sex, ethnicity and CMV serostatus were compiled alongside the repertoire data. In a later genetic analysis, genome-wide SNP genotypes for about 55% of the 666 donors were used, and that subset was treated as a discovery cohort. Rather than drawing on any new phenotypic data, the later analysis identified candidate immune exposures from TCR beta sequences and the way those sequences occurred across donors. All discovery cohort repertoires had been generated using a single sequencing platform. Among the roughly 390 genotyped donors, approximately 82% belonged to the genetic ancestry cluster associated with self-reported Caucasian donors. To predict cytomegalovirus infection status, the study combined high-throughput TCR immunosequencing, statistical association of individual TCRs with disease status, and machine learning. The study was designed to test whether signatures of past pathogen exposure could be identified by cataloging public T cell receptors. An earlier analysis of several hundred of the donors applied high-throughput TCR beta sequencing to assess whether each TCR beta V gene segment acted as functional or pseudogenic. Because of strong linkage in the cohort, five DR-DQ haplotypes were treated as single units for association and clustering. A separate validation cohort of more than 100 different subjects was used in addition to the approximately 700-subject first cohort.

The full study reports these points: Because the 87-base-pair reads could not distinguish some IMGT-functional V segments, including TRBV6-2 and TRBV6-3, those segments were excluded. In a later genetic analysis, fewer N-insertions in productive TCRs were reported among donors in an Asian-associated ancestry cluster than the approximately 710-donor mean. According to a later analysis, most CMV-associated TCR beta chains appeared to be HLA-restricted, and the HLA associations seemed to be driven largely by CMV exposure. Broadly in line with IMGT annotations, most TCR beta V segments showed up in productive rearrangements about 87% or about 30% of the time in an earlier analysis of under 700 of the donors. A group of highly shared sequence variants was considered likely to be a technical artifact of the sequencing pipeline. Because counts were too low, about 18 rarely observed V segments, including chromosome 9 orphons, were excluded from the earlier analysis of some 540 of the donors. Correlated functional status among segregating V segments might be attributable to linkage disequilibrium, but an unknown experimental factor could not be ruled out. Most TCR sequences were observed very rarely across donors, whereas some public TCRs were present in many individuals. In a later analysis, several top co-occurrence clusters were reported to appear linked to parvovirus B19, influenza, CMV and Epstein-Barr virus. The authors suggested that the approach could potentially be extended to other disease states and immunological phenotypes. A later analysis found that TCR association rates varied across HLA loci, with DRB1 alleles showing the most associated TCRs and HLA-C alleles the fewest. The study listed over 150 TCR beta chains as associated with cytomegalovirus. A later analysis found that HLA-associated TCR beta chains were more clonally expanded and had lower generation probabilities than equally common non-associated chains. When HLA alleles, especially DR and DQ, strongly co-occurred, attributing TCR associations to individual alleles was difficult. The classifier was reported to diagnose cytomegalovirus status with high specificity and sensitivity in both the original cohort and the validation cohort. Only TCR beta chains were sequenced in this cohort, and the absence of alpha or paired-chain data limited detectable features. Roughly uniform sequencing depth across donors was assumed in presence/absence analyses, although this assumption may not hold. In vitro tests confirmed that a few of the cytomegalovirus-associated TCR beta chains recognize cytomegalovirus antigens. In a later analysis, some 17,000 TCR beta sequences were associated with specific HLA alleles at a false discovery rate of 0.05. For the cohort, immune exposure information was limited to CMV serostatus. A further reported finding was that TCR beta sequences accurately predicted the HLA-A and HLA-B alleles for most subjects in the first cohort. Because HLA typing was missing for some donors at each locus, association tests included only the typed subset. An association between a missense DCLRE1C variant and V-gene and J-gene trimming of TCR beta chains was found in a later genetic analysis and replicated in an independent cohort.

Trimmed from V: 5 bases; trimmed from J: 5 bases; junction bases lacking a gene match: 7. From the cysteine up to the phenylalanine, the CDR3 has a length of 14 residues. Just the 42-base CDR3 DNA is kept, in frame starting at base 1. From a lookup of the germline V gene (reference sequence), CDR1 and CDR2 are SEHNR and FQNEAQ. The library was obtained by the immunoSEQ multiplex PCR assay. For the multiplex PCR, a mixture combining 60 forward primers for TCR Vbeta segments and 13 reverse primers for TCR Jbeta segments was used. A multiplex PCR assay on genomic DNA amplified the CDR3 region of rearranged TCR beta genes. The Illumina HiSeq System was used to sequence the amplified TCR beta libraries as 87-base-pair reads. Regarding the original processing steps: Across the 670 or so repertoires, a later analysis counted 80 million or so unique TCR beta chains, 8.5 million to 12 million of which were shared by at least two donors. A nearest-neighbor algorithm error-corrected the raw reads and collapsed the reads into unique sequences, merging closely related sequences to remove PCR and sequencing errors. Alignment of CDR3 sequences to IMGT reference sequences was used to assign V, D and J gene segments. For a sequence to be retained, a match of at least six nucleotides to both a V gene segment and a J gene segment was required. Rearrangements were classified as productive when the CDR3 lacked stop codons and remained in frame with V and J, and all other rearrangements were classified as non-productive. Following IMGT convention, CDR3 was defined as the stretch from the second conserved V-encoded cysteine up to the conserved J-encoded phenylalanine. The earlier analysis of about 500 of the donors excluded sequences that lacked an unambiguous match to a single V gene segment. In an earlier analysis of approximately 560 of the donors, a V segment was called functional when productive rearrangements were above 56.7%, and segregating when the standard deviation between donors exceeded 5%. A statistical classification framework was built for diagnosing cytomegalovirus status from the catalog of TCR beta chain sequences. V and J gene assignment, in a later analysis, came from comparing TCR nucleotide sequences with IMGT/GENE-DB human TR gene sequences. The TCRdist pipeline was used in a later analysis to assign CDR3 sequences and most-parsimonious VDJ recombination scenarios. A later analysis defined each TCR beta chain by its CDR3 amino acid sequence plus V-gene family, and excluded reads lacking a unique V-gene family. A later analysis removed roughly 590 highly shared, low-generation-probability nucleotide sequences to deal with suspected cross-contamination and a sequencing artifact. In a later analysis, a clonal expansion index was calculated for each public chain from normalized within-repertoire ranks of inferred template counts. A later analysis computed generation probabilities with a VDJ recombination model fitted to out-of-frame rearrangements, and checked the results against IGoR. In a later analysis, hypergeometric tests were used to score TCR-TCR, TCR-HLA and TCR-CMV co-occurrence, with a repertoire-size bias correction applied to TCR pairs. In a later analysis, false discovery rates were estimated by permuting HLA or CMV assignments 20 times. In a later analysis, co-occurring TCRs were grouped with DBSCAN, and TCRdist sequence similarity was added when clustering was performed within HLA-allele-positive subsets. Repertoires with fewer than 30,000 or more than 120,000 public chains, plus five repertoires with anomalous nucleotide sharing, were excluded from co-occurrence clustering. TCRdb holds this immuneACCESS table with in-frame rearrangements only. Some clones are missing; in checked studies, unresolved V genes explain under half, and the rest has no known cause. That table furnishes V, J and clone size, whereas the DNA furnished D and trimming. For this sample the table gives some 57,000 clones, of which roughly 50% were detected only once. The top ten clonotypes cover roughly 10% of the sample.

The cohort was made up of about 670 healthy bone marrow donors. At the time of sampling, every cohort member was nominally healthy, though immune exposures that went unrecorded were likely present. CMV serostatus was recorded as positive for just under 300 and negative for about 50% of the roughly 670 cohort members, whereas no CMV serostatus was recorded for the donor in question. Each donor provided a peripheral blood sample, and peripheral blood mononuclear cells were used for TCR beta sequencing. The Qiagen DNeasy Blood Extraction Kit was used to extract genomic DNA from the blood cell samples.

The chain is assembled from TRBV7-9 and TRBJ2-5; the central 8 bases match TRBD2. Input material: PBMCs. The clonotype originates from a human donor in good health. The CDR3: CASSLVTGGETQYF. DNA sequence: TGTGCCAGCAGCCTGGTTACGGGGGGGGAGACCCAGTACTTC.